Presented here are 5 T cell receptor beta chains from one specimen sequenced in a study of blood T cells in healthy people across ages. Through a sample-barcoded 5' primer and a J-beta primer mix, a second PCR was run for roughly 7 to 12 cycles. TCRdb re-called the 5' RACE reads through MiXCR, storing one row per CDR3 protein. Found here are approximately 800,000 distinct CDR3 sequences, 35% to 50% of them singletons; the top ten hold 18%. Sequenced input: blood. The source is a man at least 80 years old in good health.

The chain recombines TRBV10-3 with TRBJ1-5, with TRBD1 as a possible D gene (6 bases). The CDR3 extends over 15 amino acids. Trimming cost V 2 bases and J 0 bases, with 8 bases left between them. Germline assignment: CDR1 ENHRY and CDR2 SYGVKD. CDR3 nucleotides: TGTGCCATCAGTGAGGACAGGAGTAGCAATCAGCCCCAGCATTTT. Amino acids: CAISEDRSSNQPQHF.

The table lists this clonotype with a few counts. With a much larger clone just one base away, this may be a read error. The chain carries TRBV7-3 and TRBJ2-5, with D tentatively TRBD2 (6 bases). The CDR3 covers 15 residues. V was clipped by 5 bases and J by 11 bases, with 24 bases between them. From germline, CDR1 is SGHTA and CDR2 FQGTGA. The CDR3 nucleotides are TGTGCCAGCAGCCATACCAGCGGGCATTACAATGAGCAGTACTTC. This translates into CASSHTSGHYNEQYF.

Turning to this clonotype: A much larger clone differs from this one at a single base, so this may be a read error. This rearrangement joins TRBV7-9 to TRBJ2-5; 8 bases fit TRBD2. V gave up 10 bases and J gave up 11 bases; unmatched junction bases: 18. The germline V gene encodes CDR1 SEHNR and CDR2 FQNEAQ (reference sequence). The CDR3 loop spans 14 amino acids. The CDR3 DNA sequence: TGTGCCATCCCCCCCGCGGGAGGATTGATTGAGCAGTACTTC. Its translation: CAIPPAGGLIEQYF.

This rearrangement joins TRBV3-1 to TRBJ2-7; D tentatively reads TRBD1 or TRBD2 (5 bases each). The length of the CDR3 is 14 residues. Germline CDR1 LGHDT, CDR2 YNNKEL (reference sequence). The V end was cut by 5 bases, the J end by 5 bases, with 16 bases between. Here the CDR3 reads CASSSRDQIDEQYF. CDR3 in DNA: TGTGCCAGCAGCAGCCGGGACCAGATCGACGAGCAGTACTTC.

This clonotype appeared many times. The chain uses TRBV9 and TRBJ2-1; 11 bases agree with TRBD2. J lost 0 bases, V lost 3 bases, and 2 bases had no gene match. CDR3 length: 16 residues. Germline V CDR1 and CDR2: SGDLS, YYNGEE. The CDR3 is CASSALAGASYNEQFF. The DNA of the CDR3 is TGTGCCAGCAGCGCACTAGCGGGGGCCTCCTACAATGAGCAGTTCTTC.